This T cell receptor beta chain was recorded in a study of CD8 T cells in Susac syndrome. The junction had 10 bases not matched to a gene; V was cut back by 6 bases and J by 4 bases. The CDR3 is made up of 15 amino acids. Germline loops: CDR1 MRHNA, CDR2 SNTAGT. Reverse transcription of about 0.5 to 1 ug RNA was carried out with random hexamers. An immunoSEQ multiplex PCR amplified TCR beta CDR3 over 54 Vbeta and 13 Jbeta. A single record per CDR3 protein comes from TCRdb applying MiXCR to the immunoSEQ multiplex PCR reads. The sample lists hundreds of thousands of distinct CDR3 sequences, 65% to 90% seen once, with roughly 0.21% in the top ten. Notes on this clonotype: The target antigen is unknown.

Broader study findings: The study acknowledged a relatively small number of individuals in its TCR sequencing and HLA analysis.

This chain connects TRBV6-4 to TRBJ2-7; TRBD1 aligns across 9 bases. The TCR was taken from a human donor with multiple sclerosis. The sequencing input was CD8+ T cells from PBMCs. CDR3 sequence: CASSEQPGQGYEQYF. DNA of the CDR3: TGTGCCAGCAGCGAACAACCGGGACAGGGATACGAGCAGTACTTC.